Listed here are 18 T cell receptor beta chains from one sample, sequenced in a study of Ad26.COV2.S vaccination and SARS-CoV-2 variants. Clones were read by immunoSEQ multiplex PCR, and TCRdb kept only the in-frame ones, dropping some. The profile shows almost 400,000 clones, approximately 91% of them singletons. Treatment given: some 20 received Ad26.COV2.S at low or high dose, single or two shots; roughly 5 received placebo; per-sample allocation not given. All samples were drawn on day 63, counting from the first vaccine or placebo injection. Sample: peripheral blood, taken in a trial of Ad26.COV2.S vaccine versus placebo. The origin of the receptors is a person aged 18 to 65 who received the Ad26.COV2.S COVID-19 vaccine or a placebo.

This chain connects TRBV6-4 to TRBJ2-1; the D gene is possibly TRBD2 (5 bases). V was pared by 3 bases and J by 8 bases, with 11 bases between. Per germline, CDR1 MRHNA and CDR2 SNTAGT. This CDR3 spans 13 amino acids. DNA of the CDR3: TGTGCCAGCAGTGAAGAAGCGGCCCATGAGCAGTTCTTC. This encodes CASSEEAAHEQFF.

This chain links TRBV7-3 with TRBJ2-5; 7 nucleotides align to TRBD1. With V trimmed by 3 bases and J by 2 bases, 6 bases remained unmatched. Germline CDR1 and CDR2: SGHTA and FQGTGA. This CDR3 has 15 amino acids. For the CDR3, the DNA is TGTGCCAGCAGCTTCAGCGGACAGGCTCAAGAGACCCAGTACTTC. It translates to CASSFSGQAQETQYF.

DNA for the CDR3: TGTGCCAGCAGCGCCCGGATGGCGAATGAGCAGTTCTTC. Its translation is CASSARMANEQFF. The gene calls are TRBV7-9 and TRBJ2-1; D not certain. V was pared by 5 bases and J by 7 bases, with 12 bases between. This CDR3 is built from 13 residues. Germline CDR1 reads SEHNR; CDR2 reads FQNEAQ (reference sequence).

The rearrangement joins TRBV7-9 to TRBJ2-7; 7 bases are shared with TRBD1. Losses at the gene ends were 3 bases for V and 0 bases for J; bases not matched to a gene: 2. Germline loops: CDR1 SEHNR, CDR2 FQNEAQ (reference sequence). This CDR3 is built from 14 residues. The CDR3 protein is CASSFKGASYEQYF. CDR3 bases: TGTGCCAGCAGCTTTAAGGGGGCCTCCTACGAGCAGTACTTC.

The chain combines TRBV10-3 with TRBJ1-1; 12 bases line up with TRBD1. CDR1 is ENHRY, CDR2 SYGVKD, per germline. The CDR3 has 16 residues. Trimming cost V 3 bases and J 1 base; bases outside gene matches: 3. The DNA of the CDR3 is TGTGCCATCAGTGACCCGGGACAGGGGGCGAACACTGAAGCTTTCTTT. Protein product: CAISDPGQGANTEAFF.

This chain links TRBV4-1 with TRBJ1-2, with unresolved D. V was cut by 0 bases and J by 8 bases, with 10 bases left in between. Germline CDR1 and CDR2: MGHRA and YSYEKL. The CDR3 totals 13 residues. The CDR3 DNA follows: TGCGCCAGCAGCCAAGAACGAGGGTTAGGCTACACCTTC. Translated, it gives CASSQERGLGYTF.

This clone was seen just once. The chain uses TRBV5-6 and TRBJ2-3, with D perhaps TRBD2 (5 bases). Germline loops: CDR1 SGHDT, CDR2 YYEEEE. This CDR3 has 15 residues. Trimming removed 0 bases at V and 5 bases at J, with 13 bases between. The DNA of the CDR3 is TGTGCCAGCAGCTTGGGAACGGTGGGGAGAGATACGCAGTATTTT. This gives the protein CASSLGTVGRDTQYF.

CDR3 residues: CASRKQVGGDEQYF. CDR3 bases: TGCGCCAGCAGGAAGCAGGTTGGGGGCGACGAGCAGTACTTC. This chain joins TRBV5-1 and TRBJ2-7, with a tentative D call TRBD1 (6 bases). V was shortened by 5 bases and J by 5 bases, with 17 bases between the two germline ends. Germline values: CDR1 SGHRS, CDR2 YFSETQ. This CDR3 comprises 14 residues.

This chain links TRBV5-8 with TRBJ2-1, with 10 bases lining up with TRBD1. The germline gives CDR1 SGHTS, CDR2 YDEGEE. After removal of 4 bases from V and 9 bases from J, the junction contained 10 bases not matched to a gene. The CDR3 runs to 15 residues. The CDR3 DNA is TGTGCCAGCAGCAGCCCGGGACAGGGGAGGATTGAGCAGTTCTTC. It specifies CASSSPGQGRIEQFF.

The V and J genes are TRBV4-1 and TRBJ1-4; D is unresolved. CDR1 and CDR2 (germline): MGHRA, YSYEKL. The CDR3 spans 13 residues. V lost 1 base to trimming and J lost 8 bases, with 8 bases between them. As DNA, the CDR3 is TGCGCCAGCAGCCAAGTGCATCGCGAAAAACTGTTTTTT. It codes for CASSQVHREKLFF.

The chain combines TRBV5-5 with TRBJ2-7, with 7 nucleotides matching TRBD1. Germline loops: CDR1 SGHKS, CDR2 YYEKEE (reference sequence). The CDR3 consists of 15 residues. Germline trimming cut 4 bases from V and 0 bases from J; bases unmatched to any gene: 7. The CDR3 bases are TGTGCCAGCAGCACCACAGGGGCTAGCTCCTACGAGCAGTACTTC. This codes for CASSTTGASSYEQYF.

V is TRBV15 and J is TRBJ2-1; no definite D call. V was clipped by 5 bases and J by 2 bases, with 16 bases between them. The CDR3 consists of 16 residues. CDR1 and CDR2 from the germline V gene are LNHNV and YYDKDF (reference sequence). DNA of the CDR3: TGTGCCACCAGCGGAGTTGACTTGCCAGCCTACAATGAGCAGTTCTTC. It encodes CATSGVDLPAYNEQFF.

The chain has TRBV2 and TRBJ1-1; D may be TRBD1 (5 bases). Trimming cost V 3 bases and J 5 bases, with 7 bases left between them. The CDR3 covers 12 residues. The germline gives CDR1 SNHLY, CDR2 FYNNEI. The CDR3 sequence: CASSDRGTEAFF. The CDR3 nucleotides are TGTGCCAGCAGTGATCGGGGGACTGAAGCTTTCTTT.

The chain is built from TRBV28 and TRBJ1-5; 9 nucleotides line up with TRBD1. The CDR3 is 15 amino acids. The V segment lost 6 bases and the J segment 1 base; nucleotides outside the gene matches: 4. Germline loops: CDR1 MDHEN, CDR2 SYDVKM. DNA for the CDR3: TGTGCCAGCAGCCCAGGGACAGGGAGCAATCAGCCCCAGCATTTT. Translated: CASSPGTGSNQPQHF.

The chain uses TRBV19 and TRBJ2-7; 10 bases are a match to TRBD1. Germline CDR1 reads LNHDA; CDR2 reads SQIVND (reference sequence). V shed 5 bases, J shed 6 bases, and the junction held 7 bases outside the gene matches. The CDR3 length is 14 residues. The DNA for the CDR3 is TGTGCCAGTAGTGGCGGGGACAGGGGAGGCGAGCAGTACTTC. Protein: CASSGGDRGGEQYF.

This clone was found a few times. This chain links TRBV28 with TRBJ2-5, with D possibly being TRBD1 or TRBD2 (6 bases each). The CDR3 is 17 amino acids. The V gene lost 2 bases and the J gene lost 9 bases, with 25 bases spanning the gap. Germline assignment: CDR1 MDHEN and CDR2 SYDVKM. The DNA for the CDR3 is TGTGCCAGCAGTTTACGCCCGTTTATGGGGGGCGAAAGTCCCCAGTACTTC. Amino acids: CASSLRPFMGGESPQYF.

The V and J genes are TRBV6-6 and TRBJ2-7; 11 bases line up with TRBD2. The CDR3 covers 16 residues. The trim removed 6 bases at V and 6 bases at J, leaving 13 bases unmatched. The V gene's germline CDR1 is MNHNY and CDR2 SVGAGI (reference sequence). CDR3 coding DNA: TGTGCCAGCAGACCCCTAGCGGGAGGATCCCAGGCCGAGCAGTACTTC. Encoded protein: CASRPLAGGSQAEQYF.

The chain employs TRBV27 and TRBJ2-7, with D perhaps matching TRBD2 (6 bases). This CDR3 comprises 16 residues. Germline values: CDR1 MNHEY, CDR2 SMNVEV (reference sequence). V gave up 4 bases and J gave up 5 bases, with 21 bases separating them. CDR3 in DNA: TGTGCCAGCAGTTCCCCCCGGGGAGGCCCCCTGAACGAGCAGTACTTC. Translated, it gives CASSSPRGGPLNEQYF.